This T cell receptor (beta chain) was retrieved from a study of tumor-infiltrating lymphocytes in primary liver carcinoma. Study at large: Patients included men and women of 30 to 69 years. Each of the samples returned roughly 3.65 to 7.5 million productive TCRbeta reads (a yield similar across tissue types).

Researchers drew blood RNA from unsorted whole blood and extracted germline DNA as well. Germline loops: CDR1 SQVTM, CDR2 ANQGSEA. The CDR3 is made up of 12 amino acids. Trimming shortened V by 4 bases and J by 5 bases, and 11 bases separated the two germline ends. Total RNA (around 500 ng) served as template for TCR beta cDNA synthesis primed by a constant-region primer. Three rounds of nested multiplex PCR with slightly modified ARM-PCR produced TCR beta libraries. Forward primers for TRBV1-TRBV30 and a C-beta reverse primer served the first two PCR rounds, at roughly 10 cycles each. MiXCR, run by TCRdb on the multiplex PCR reads, gives a single entry per CDR3 protein. The sample holds about 320,000 distinct CDR3 sequences, 65% seen once. Study observations and caveats: Blood had a significantly lower top-250-clone fraction than tumors did (p = 0.039).

Regarding this clonotype: Antigen unknown. The final CDR3 position lacks the conserved phenylalanine or tryptophan, pointing to a likely read error.

The chain has TRBV29-1 and TRBJ1-2; D is uncertain. The receptor comes from a man in his forties or fifties with primary liver carcinoma and hepatitis B virus infection. The sample comprised peripheral blood. In DNA form, the CDR3 reads TGCAGCGTTGGCGGCCTTAAGTATGGCTACACCTCC. Protein: CSVGGLKYGYTS.